These 2 T cell receptor beta chains were all obtained from the same sample, sequenced in a study of blood T cell repertoires in COVID-19 (TCRdb year 2020). Library prep was done by the immunoSEQ multiplex PCR assay. The immuneACCESS repertoire file appears here via TCRdb, limited to in-frame rearrangements. These files lack a portion of the clones; in checked studies, under half of the deficit traces to unresolved V genes, and the cause of the others is not known. This sample has under 400,000 clones in its table, and more than 75% of those were observed once. Together, the top ten hold 8.5% to 12% of the sample. The sequenced sample consisted of peripheral blood. The receptors shown here come from a woman younger than 45 with COVID-19, enrolled during active disease.

CDR3 loop: CASSLRASGGRTDTQYF. In DNA, the CDR3 is TGTGCCAGCAGCCTCCGCGCTTCGGGGGGACGCACAGATACGCAGTATTTT. The gene calls are TRBV7-2 and TRBJ2-3; 7 bases align to TRBD2. The CDR3 runs to 17 residues. Germline V lookup: CDR1 SGHTA, CDR2 FQGNSA. With V trimmed by 5 bases and J by 1 base, 12 bases remained unmatched.

There are a few counts of this clone. The gene calls are TRBV24-1 and TRBJ2-5; TRBD1 matches 7 bases. There are 13 residues in the CDR3. CDR1 KGHDR and CDR2 SFDVKD come from the germline V gene. V shed 7 bases and J 5 bases; nucleotides not matched to a gene: 6. CDR3 loop: CATSSQGHETQYF. CDR3 DNA sequence: TGTGCCACCAGCTCACAGGGGCACGAGACCCAGTACTTC.